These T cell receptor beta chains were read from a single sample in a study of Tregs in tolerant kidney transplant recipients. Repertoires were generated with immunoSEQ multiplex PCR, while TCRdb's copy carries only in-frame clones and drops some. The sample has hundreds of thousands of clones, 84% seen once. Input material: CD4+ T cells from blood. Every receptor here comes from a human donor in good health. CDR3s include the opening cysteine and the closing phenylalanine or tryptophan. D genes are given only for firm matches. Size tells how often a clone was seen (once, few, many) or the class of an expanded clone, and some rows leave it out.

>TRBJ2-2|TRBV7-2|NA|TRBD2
TGTGCCAGCAGCCTCCGACTAGCGGGGGGGCCGGGCACCGGGGAGCTGTTTTTT
CASSLRLAGGPGTGELFF
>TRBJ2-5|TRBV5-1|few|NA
TGCGCCAGCAGCCCAGGGGGGGCGGAAGAGACCCAGTACTTC
CASSPGGAEETQYF
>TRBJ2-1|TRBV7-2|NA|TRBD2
TGTGCCAGCAGCCCCCAGCGGGAGGAGACCAATGAGCAGTTCTTC
CASSPQREETNEQFF
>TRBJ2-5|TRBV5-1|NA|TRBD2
TGCGCCAGCAGCTTGCCAGCGGGAGAGGGCGAGACCCAGTACTTC
CASSLPAGEGETQYF
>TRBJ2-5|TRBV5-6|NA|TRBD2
TGTGCCAGCAGCTTGGGTGGCCCGAGCGGGATAGAGACCCAGTACTTC
CASSLGGPSGIETQYF
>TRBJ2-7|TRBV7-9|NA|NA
TGTGCCAGCAGCCGGGACTTCTCCTACGGGCAGTACTTC
CASSRDFSYGQYF
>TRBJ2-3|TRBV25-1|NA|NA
TGTGCCAGCAGGGCGAGCTGGTCCGCAGATACGCAGTATTTT
CASRASWSADTQYF
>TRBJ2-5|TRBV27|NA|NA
TGTGCCAGCAGTTTATCGGGACCGAGGAGACAGTTCCAAGAGACCCAGTACTTC
CASSLSGPRRQFQETQYF
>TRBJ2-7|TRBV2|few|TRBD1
TGTGCCAGCAGCAGGGGGCGCGAGCAGTACTTC
CASSRGREQYF
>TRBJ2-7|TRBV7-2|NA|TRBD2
TGTGCCAGCAGCTTCCTCCCCCCAACAGGGACTAGCGGGAAGCGGCAGTACTTC
CASSFLPPTGTSGKRQYF
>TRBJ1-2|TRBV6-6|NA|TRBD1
TGTGCCAGCTCAAAGTGGCAGGGGGAAGAGGGCTATGGCTACACCTTC
CASSKWQGEEGYGYTF
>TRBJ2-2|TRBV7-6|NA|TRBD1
TGTGCCAGCAGCCTGGGACAGGCGCTCGGGGAGCTGTTTTTT
CASSLGQALGELFF
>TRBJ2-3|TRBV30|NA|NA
TGTGCCTGGAGTCGCGGGGGCTCCTCCACAGATACGCAGTATTTT
CAWSRGGSSTDTQYF
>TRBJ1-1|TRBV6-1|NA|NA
TGTGCCAGCTCTCCCGGGCACACTGAAGCTTTCTTT
CASSPGHTEAFF
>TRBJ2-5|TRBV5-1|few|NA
TGCGCCAGCAGCACGGACGGAAACTCTCAAGAGACCCAGTACTTC
CASSTDGNSQETQYF
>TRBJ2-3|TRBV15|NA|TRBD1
TGTGCCACCAGCAGAGATTCAAGGGGGCTTGGTACGCAGTATTTT
CATSRDSRGLGTQYF
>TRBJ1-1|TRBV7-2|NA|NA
TGTGCCAGCAGCTTAAGGTCAGGGATAGGGAACACTGAAGCTTTCTTT
CASSLRSGIGNTEAFF
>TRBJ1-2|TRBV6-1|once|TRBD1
TGTGCCAGCAGACCTCAGGGGGCCACACCAGGGGGCTACACCTTC
CASRPQGATPGGYTF
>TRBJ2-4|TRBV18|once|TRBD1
TGTGCCAGCTCACCCCTACGGGCGACAGGGGGGCACATTCAGTACTTC
CASSPLRATGGHIQYF
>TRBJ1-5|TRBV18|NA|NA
TGTGCCAGCTCAAGGTCTTCTAGCAATCAGCCCCAGCATTTT
CASSRSSSNQPQHF
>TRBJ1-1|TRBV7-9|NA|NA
TGTGCCAGCAGCCCGGTTGAACGGGGGATACCGGGAGCTTTCTTT
CASSPVERGIPGAFF
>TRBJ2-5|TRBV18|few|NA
TGTGCCAGCTCTCGGGACCGAGGGAAGACCCAGTACTTC
CASSRDRGKTQYF
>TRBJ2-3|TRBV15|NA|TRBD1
TGTGCCACCAGCAGAGACAGGACAGGGGGCACAGATACGCAGTATTTT
CATSRDRTGGTDTQYF
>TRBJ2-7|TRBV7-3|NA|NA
TGTGCCAGCAGCCAAAGGGCGGCAAAGCAGTACTTC
CASSQRAAKQYF
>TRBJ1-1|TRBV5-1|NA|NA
TGCGCCAGCAGCTTGGCGGGGGGCGCAGCGAACACTGAAGCTTTCTTT
CASSLAGGAANTEAFF
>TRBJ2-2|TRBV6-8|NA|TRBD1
TGTGCCAGCCGGGGGCCTTCCCCGGACAGGGCGAACACCGGGGAGCTGTTTTTT
CASRGPSPDRANTGELFF
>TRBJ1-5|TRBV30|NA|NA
TGTGCCTGGAGTAAGACAGTCAATCAGCCCCAGCATTTT
CAWSKTVNQPQHF
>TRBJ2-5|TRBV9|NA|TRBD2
TGTGCCAGCAGCCGCGGGGGGCCTCAAGAGACCCAGTACTTC
CASSRGGPQETQYF